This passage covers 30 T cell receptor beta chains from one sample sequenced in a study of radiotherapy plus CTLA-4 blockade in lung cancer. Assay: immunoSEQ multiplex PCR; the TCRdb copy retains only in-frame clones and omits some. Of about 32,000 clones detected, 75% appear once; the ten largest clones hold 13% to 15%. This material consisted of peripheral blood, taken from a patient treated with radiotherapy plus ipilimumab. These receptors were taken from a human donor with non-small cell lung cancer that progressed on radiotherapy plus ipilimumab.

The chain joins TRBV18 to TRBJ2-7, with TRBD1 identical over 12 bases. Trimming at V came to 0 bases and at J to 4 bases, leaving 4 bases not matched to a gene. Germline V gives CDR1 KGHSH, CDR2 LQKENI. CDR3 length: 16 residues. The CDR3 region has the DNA TGTGCCAGCTCACCACCGGGACAGGGGGCGAGGTACGAGCAGTACTTC. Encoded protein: CASSPPGQGARYEQYF.

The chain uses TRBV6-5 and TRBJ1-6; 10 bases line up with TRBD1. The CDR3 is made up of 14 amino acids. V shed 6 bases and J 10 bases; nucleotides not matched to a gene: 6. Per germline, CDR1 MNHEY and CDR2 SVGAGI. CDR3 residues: CASRPPGQGSPLHF. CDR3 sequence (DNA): TGTGCCAGCAGGCCTCCGGGACAGGGGTCACCCCTCCACTTT.

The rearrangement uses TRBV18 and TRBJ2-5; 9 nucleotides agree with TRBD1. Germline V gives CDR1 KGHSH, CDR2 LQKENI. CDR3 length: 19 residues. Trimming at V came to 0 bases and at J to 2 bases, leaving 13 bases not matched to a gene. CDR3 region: CASSPPGQGPRGSQETQYF. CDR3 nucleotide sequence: TGTGCCAGCTCACCACCAGGACAGGGGCCACGGGGATCGCAAGAGACCCAGTACTTC.

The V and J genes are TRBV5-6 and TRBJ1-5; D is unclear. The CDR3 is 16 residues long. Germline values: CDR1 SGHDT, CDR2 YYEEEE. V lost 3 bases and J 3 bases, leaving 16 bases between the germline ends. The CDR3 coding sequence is TGTGCCAGCAGCTCCCGGGTCTCCGATTACAATCAGCCCCAGCATTTT. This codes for CASSSRVSDYNQPQHF.

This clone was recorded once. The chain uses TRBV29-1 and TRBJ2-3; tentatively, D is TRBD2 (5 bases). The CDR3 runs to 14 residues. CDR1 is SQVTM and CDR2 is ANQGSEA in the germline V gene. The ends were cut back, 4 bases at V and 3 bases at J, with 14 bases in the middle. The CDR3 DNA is TGCAGCGTTGCAGCGGAGTCGGAAACAGATACGCAGTATTTT. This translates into CSVAAESETDTQYF.

CDR3 sequence: CASSEHDPRTYGYTF. CDR3 nucleotide sequence: TGTGCCAGCAGTGAACATGACCCGCGTACCTATGGCTACACCTTC. The V gene is TRBV2, the J gene TRBJ1-2; the D is unclear. The germline CDR1 and CDR2 sequences are SNHLY and FYNNEI. V was pared by 2 bases and J by 4 bases, with 14 bases between. This CDR3 comprises 15 residues.

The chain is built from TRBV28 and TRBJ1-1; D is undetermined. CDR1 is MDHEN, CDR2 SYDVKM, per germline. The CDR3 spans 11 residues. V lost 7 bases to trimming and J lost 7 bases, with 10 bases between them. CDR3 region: CASKGRLEAFF. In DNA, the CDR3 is TGTGCCAGCAAAGGCCGTCTTGAAGCTTTCTTT.

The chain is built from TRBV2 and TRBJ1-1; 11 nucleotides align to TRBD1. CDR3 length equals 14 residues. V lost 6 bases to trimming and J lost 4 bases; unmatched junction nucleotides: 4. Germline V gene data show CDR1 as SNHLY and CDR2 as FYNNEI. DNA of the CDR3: TGTGCCAGCAGAACCGGGACAGGGGGCACTGAAGCTTTCTTT. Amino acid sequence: CASRTGTGGTEAFF.

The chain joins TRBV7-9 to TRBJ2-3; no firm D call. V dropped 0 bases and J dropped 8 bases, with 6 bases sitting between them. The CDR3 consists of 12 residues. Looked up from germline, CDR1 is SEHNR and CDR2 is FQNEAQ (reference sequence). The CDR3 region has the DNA TGTGCCAGCAGCTTAGCGCGAGGTACGCAGTATTTT. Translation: CASSLARGTQYF.

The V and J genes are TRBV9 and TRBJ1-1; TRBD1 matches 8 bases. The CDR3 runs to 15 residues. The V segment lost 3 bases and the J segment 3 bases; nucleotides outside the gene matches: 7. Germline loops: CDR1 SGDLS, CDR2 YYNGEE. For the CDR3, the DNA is TGTGCCAGCAGCGCACAGACAGGGGTTGACACTGAAGCTTTCTTT. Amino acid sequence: CASSAQTGVDTEAFF.

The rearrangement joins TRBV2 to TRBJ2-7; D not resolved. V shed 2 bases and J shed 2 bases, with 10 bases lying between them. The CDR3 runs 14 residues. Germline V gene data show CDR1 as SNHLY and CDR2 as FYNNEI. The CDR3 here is CASSEFWGPYEQYF. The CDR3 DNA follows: TGTGCCAGCAGTGAATTTTGGGGTCCCTACGAGCAGTACTTC.

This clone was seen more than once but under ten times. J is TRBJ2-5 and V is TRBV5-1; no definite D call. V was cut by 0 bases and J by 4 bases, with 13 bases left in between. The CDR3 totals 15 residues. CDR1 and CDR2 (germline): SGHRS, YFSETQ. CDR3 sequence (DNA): TGCGCCAGCAGCTTGGGTGTTCTTGGCGGAGAGACCCAGTACTTC. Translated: CASSLGVLGGETQYF.

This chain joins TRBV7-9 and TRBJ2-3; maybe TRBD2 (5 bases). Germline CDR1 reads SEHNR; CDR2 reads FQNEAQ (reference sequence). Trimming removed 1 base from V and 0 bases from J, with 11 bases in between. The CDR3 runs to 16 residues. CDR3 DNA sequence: TGTGCCAGCAGCTTAGGCGAGGGCTCTAGCACAGATACGCAGTATTTT. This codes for CASSLGEGSSTDTQYF.

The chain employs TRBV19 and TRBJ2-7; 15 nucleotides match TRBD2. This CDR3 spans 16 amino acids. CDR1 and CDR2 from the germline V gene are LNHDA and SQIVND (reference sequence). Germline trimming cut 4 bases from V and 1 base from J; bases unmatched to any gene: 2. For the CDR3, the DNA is TGTGCCAGTAGTACGGGACTAGCGGGGGGATCCTACGAGCAGTACTTC. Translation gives CASSTGLAGGSYEQYF.

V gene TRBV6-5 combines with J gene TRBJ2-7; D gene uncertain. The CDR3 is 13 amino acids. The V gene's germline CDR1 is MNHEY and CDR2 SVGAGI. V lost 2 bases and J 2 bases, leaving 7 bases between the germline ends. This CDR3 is CASSYSRTYEQYF. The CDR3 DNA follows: TGTGCCAGCAGTTACAGTCGGACCTACGAGCAGTACTTC.

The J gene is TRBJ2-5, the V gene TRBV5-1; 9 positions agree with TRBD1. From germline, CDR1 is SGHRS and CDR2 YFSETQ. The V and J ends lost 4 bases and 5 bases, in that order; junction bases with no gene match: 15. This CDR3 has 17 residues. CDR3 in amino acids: CASSPHGGGTGMETQYF. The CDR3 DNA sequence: TGCGCCAGCAGCCCGCATGGAGGTGGGACAGGGATGGAGACCCAGTACTTC.

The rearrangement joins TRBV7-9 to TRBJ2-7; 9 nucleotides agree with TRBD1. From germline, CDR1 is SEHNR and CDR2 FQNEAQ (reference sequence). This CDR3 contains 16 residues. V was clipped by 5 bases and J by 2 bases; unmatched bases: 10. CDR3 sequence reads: CASSAPPGQGPYEQYF. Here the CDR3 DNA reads TGTGCCAGCAGCGCCCCCCCGGGACAGGGTCCCTACGAGCAGTACTTC.

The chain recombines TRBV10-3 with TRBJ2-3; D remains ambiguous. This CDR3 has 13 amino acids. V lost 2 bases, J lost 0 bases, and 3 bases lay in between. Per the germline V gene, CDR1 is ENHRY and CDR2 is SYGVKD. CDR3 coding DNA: TGTGCCATCAGTGAGGGAAGCACAGATACGCAGTATTTT. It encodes CAISEGSTDTQYF.

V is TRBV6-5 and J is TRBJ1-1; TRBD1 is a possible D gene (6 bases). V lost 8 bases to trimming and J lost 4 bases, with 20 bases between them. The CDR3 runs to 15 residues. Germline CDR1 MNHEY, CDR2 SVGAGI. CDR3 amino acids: CASGVRGGGATEAFF. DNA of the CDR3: TGTGCCAGCGGGGTTCGGGGCGGGGGCGCCACTGAAGCTTTCTTT.

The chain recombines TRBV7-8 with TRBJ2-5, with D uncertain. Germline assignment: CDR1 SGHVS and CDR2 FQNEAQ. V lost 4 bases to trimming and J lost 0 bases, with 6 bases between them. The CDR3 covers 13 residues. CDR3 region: CASSWAYQETQYF. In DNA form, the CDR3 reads TGTGCCAGCAGCTGGGCGTACCAAGAGACCCAGTACTTC.

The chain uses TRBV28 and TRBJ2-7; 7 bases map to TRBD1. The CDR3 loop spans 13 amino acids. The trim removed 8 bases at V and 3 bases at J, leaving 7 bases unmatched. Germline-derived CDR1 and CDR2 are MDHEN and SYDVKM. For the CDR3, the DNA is TGTGCCAGCGGGCCGGGACAGAACTACGAGCAGTACTTC. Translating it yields CASGPGQNYEQYF.

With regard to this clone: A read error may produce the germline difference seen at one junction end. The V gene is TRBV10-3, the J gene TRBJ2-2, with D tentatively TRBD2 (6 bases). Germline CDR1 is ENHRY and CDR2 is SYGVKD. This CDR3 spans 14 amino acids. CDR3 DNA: TGTGTCATCAGTGATCGGGGGATCGGCGGGGAGCTGTTTTTT. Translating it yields CVISDRGIGGELFF.

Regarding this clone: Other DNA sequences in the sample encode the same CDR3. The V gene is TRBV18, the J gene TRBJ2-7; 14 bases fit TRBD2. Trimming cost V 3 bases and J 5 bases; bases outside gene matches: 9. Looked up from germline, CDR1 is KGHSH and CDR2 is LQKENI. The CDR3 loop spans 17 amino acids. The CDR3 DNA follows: TGTGCCAGCTCACCGCCGGGACTAGCGGGAGTCCCCCACGAGCAGTACTTC. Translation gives CASSPPGLAGVPHEQYF.

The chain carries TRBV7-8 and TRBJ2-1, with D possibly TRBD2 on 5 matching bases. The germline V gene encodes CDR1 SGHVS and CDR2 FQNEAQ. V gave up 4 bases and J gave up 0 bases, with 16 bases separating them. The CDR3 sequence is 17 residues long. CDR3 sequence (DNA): TGTGCCAGCAGCTCACTAGGCGGCGGAAGCTCCTACAATGAGCAGTTCTTC. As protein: CASSSLGGGSSYNEQFF.

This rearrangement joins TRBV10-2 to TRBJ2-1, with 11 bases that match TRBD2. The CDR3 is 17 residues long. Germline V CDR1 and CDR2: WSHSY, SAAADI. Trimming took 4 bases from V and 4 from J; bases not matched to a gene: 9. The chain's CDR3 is CASSGGLAGGLYNEQFF. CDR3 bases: TGCGCCAGCAGTGGCGGACTAGCGGGCGGTCTATACAATGAGCAGTTCTTC.

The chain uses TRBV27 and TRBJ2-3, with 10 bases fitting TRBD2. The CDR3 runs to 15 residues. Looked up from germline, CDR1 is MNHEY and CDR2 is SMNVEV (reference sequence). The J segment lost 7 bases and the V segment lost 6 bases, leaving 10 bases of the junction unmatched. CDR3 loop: CASRESGRVANTQYF. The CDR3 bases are TGTGCCAGCAGAGAAAGCGGGAGGGTGGCGAATACGCAGTATTTT.

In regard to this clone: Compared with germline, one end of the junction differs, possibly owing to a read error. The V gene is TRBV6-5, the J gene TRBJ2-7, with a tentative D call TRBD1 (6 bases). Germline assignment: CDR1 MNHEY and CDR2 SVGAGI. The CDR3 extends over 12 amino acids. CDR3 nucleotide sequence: TGCGGGGCAGGGGTTTCGGCCTACGAGCAGTACTTC. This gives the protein CGAGVSAYEQYF.

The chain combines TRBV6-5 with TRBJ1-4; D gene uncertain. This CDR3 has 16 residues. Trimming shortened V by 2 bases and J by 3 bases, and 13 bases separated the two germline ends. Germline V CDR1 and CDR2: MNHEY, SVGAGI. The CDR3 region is CASSYAGRVSNEKLFF. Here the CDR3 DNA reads TGTGCCAGCAGTTACGCCGGAAGGGTTTCTAATGAAAAACTGTTTTTT.

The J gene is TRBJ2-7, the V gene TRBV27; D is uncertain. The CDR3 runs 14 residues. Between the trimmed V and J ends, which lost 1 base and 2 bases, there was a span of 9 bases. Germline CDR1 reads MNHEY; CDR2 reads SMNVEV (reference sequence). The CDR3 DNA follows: TGTGCCAGCAGTTTATACCCTAGTACCTACGAGCAGTACTTC. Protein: CASSLYPSTYEQYF.

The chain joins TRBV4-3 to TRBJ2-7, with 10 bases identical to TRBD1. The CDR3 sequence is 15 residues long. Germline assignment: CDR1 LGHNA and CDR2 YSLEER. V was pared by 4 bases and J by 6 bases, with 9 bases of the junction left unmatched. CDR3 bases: TGCGCCAGCAGCCCGGCCGGGACAGGGGTAATCGAGCAGTACTTC. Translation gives CASSPAGTGVIEQYF.